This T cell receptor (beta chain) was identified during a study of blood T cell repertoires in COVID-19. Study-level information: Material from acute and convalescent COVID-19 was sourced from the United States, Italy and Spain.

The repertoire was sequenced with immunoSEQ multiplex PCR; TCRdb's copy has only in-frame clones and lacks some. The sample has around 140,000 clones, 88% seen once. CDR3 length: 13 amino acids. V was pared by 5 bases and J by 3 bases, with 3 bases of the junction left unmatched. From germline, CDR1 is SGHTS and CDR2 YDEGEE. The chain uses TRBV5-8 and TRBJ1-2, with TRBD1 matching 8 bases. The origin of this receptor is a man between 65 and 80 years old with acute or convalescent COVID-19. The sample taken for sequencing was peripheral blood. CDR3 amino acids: CASRLTGDYGYTF. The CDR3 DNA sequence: TGTGCCAGCAGATTGACAGGGGACTATGGCTACACCTTC.